This T cell receptor (beta chain) was sequenced in a study of T cell responses to AZD1222 COVID-19 vaccine. Of note for this clone: The antigen is not known.

Overall study findings and caveats: It should be noted that donors were predominantly white British and more often female, and clonal diversity was possibly underestimated. Nearly half of spike-specific TCRs reportedly go after variant regions that carry no mutations. Spike-wide coverage was observed for vaccine-associated CD4 TCRs, with dominant responses at 160-218 and 743-854. At study baseline, merely five or six AZD1222 recipients were seropositive.

The assay was immunoSEQ multiplex PCR, and TCRdb's table has in-frame clones only and misses some. The sample lists around 140,000 clones, around 92% occurring once. Germline V gene sequence: CDR1 LGHDT, CDR2 YNNKEL (reference sequence). The CDR3 extends over 15 amino acids. The V end lost 3 bases, the J end lost 6 bases, and 17 bases lay between the germline ends. The specimen comprised peripheral blood, sampled after recovery from COVID-19. The sequence was collected from an adult who had recovered from COVID-19. This chain links TRBV3-1 (or the pseudogene TRBV3-2) with TRBJ1-2, with a possible D match to TRBD1 (6 bases). This CDR3 reads CASSHKPGAGDGYTF. For the CDR3, the DNA is TGTGCCAGCAGCCATAAACCGGGGGCCGGGGATGGCTACACCTTC.